This TCR beta chain originates from a study of OX40 agonist ivuxolimab in advanced cancers. The wider study: Those enrolled were less than 85% male, with a mean age of about 66 years and ages from about 20 to 90.

Trimming at V came to 5 bases and at J to 3 bases, leaving 18 bases not matched to a gene. The CDR3 has 19 residues. The germline V gene has CDR1 SGHTA and CDR2 FQGNSA. Profiling relied on immunoSEQ multiplex PCR, and the TCRdb table lists in-frame clones only, not all of them. This table holds about 59,000 clones, around 87% found once. Turning to this clone: Its antigen is not known.

General study points: Part of the nonresponder group also had normalized T-cell clonal expansion that was low.

The sequence was collected from an adult with an advanced solid tumor such as melanoma, head and neck, liver or kidney cancer. This material consisted of CD4+ or CD8+ T cells sorted from blood, taken in a trial of the OX40 agonist ivuxolimab. This chain joins TRBV7-2 and TRBJ2-3; 9 bases map to TRBD1. For the CDR3, the DNA is TGTGCCAGCAGCCTCCGGGGACAGGGTGGCCACCCCATAACAGATACGCAGTATTTT. Translated: CASSLRGQGGHPITDTQYF.